The source of this T cell receptor beta chain is a study of cytomegalovirus exposure and HLA in healthy donors. Of note for this clone: Its target is unknown.

Study outcomes and limitations: It was 150 to 200 TCR beta chains that were listed as cytomegalovirus-associated. In a later analysis, TCR beta V- and J-gene trimming showed a link to a missense DCLRE1C variant.

PCR primers comprised 60 Vbeta and 13 Jbeta primers. Repertoires were generated with immunoSEQ multiplex PCR, while TCRdb's copy carries only in-frame clones and drops some. The sample table sets out about 170,000 clones. The V gene end was trimmed by 10 bases and the J gene end by 5 bases; junction bases not matched to a gene: 5. Germline CDR1 and CDR2: MNHNS and SASEGT. The CDR3 has 12 residues. The sequence was collected from a woman between 18 and 30 years old in good health and CMV-seropositive. Input material: PBMCs. The rearrangement joins TRBV6-1 to TRBJ2-7, with TRBD2 matching over 10 bases. The CDR3 nucleotides read TGTGCCATCAGCGGGAGGGCGGACGAGCAGTACTTC. It encodes CAISGRADEQYF.